A selection of T cell receptor beta chains follows, all from one sample in a study of radiation and T cells in renal cell carcinoma. Assay used: immunoSEQ multiplex PCR; TCRdb lists only in-frame clones, some missing. The sample shows 150,000 to 200,000 clones, 88% of them seen only once. Sequences were derived from blood, sampled from a patient whose treatment included radiotherapy and nephrectomy. Receptors originate from a woman between 50 and 59 years old with renal cell carcinoma. The CDR3 runs from the conserved cysteine through the conserved F or W. D genes are given only for firm matches. Part of the rows lack a size; the others show once, few, many or a class for expanded clones.

TRBJ1-2,TRBV10-2,-,TRBD1,TGCGCCAGCAGGGAGCAAGGGGGCCCTTATGGCTACACCTTC,CASREQGGPYGYTF
TRBJ1-1,TRBV11-2,once,-,TGTGCCAGCAGACAACAGCAGAACACTGAAGCTTTCTTT,CASRQQQNTEAFF
TRBJ1-2,TRBV4-2,-,-,TGTGCCAGCAGCCAAGATAACAGGGACGGCTACACCTTC,CASSQDNRDGYTF
TRBJ2-7,TRBV7-2,-,-,TGTGCCAGCAGCTTTTCACGTGGGGGGACCTACGAGCAGTACTTC,CASSFSRGGTYEQYF
TRBJ2-7,TRBV9,once,TRBD2,TGTGCCAGCAACTGGGGGGGGGAGCCCGCGACCGAGCAGTACTTC,CASNWGGEPATEQYF
TRBJ1-5,TRBV11-2,-,TRBD1,TGTGCCAGCAGCCCACAGGGGGGCAATCAGCCCCAGCATTTT,CASSPQGGNQPQHF
TRBJ2-5,TRBV25-1,once,TRBD1,TGTGCCAGCAGTGTGGGACAGGGCCCTTCTCGAATCCAAGAGACCCAGTACTTC,CASSVGQGPSRIQETQYF
TRBJ2-2,TRBV9,-,-,TGTGCCAGCAGCCCCCGAGGGGGGGTCACCGGGGAGCTGTTTTTT,CASSPRGGVTGELFF
TRBJ1-6,TRBV30,-,-,TGTGCCTGGGGGAACACCCAAACCCTCCACTTT,CAWGNTQTLHF
TRBJ1-1,TRBV7-3,-,-,TGTGCCAGCAGCTCCACCGGACGGGTGAACACTGAAGCTTTCTTT,CASSSTGRVNTEAFF
TRBJ1-3,TRBV18,-,-,TGTGCCAGCTCACCAATAAGAGGGACTGGAAACACCATATATTTT,CASSPIRGTGNTIYF
TRBJ1-3,TRBV7-3,few,TRBD1,TGTGCCAGCAGCTTACTTGGGACAGGGGCTGGAAACACCATATATTTT,CASSLLGTGAGNTIYF
TRBJ2-1,TRBV5-6,-,TRBD2,TGTGCCAGCAGCACCCTGACTAGCGGGGTAATTTACAATGAGCAGTTCTTC,CASSTLTSGVIYNEQFF
TRBJ2-7,TRBV2,-,-,TGTGCCAGCAGGGAACAGTCCTACGAGCAGTACTTC,CASREQSYEQYF
TRBJ2-3,TRBV4-2,-,-,TGTGCCAGCAGCCAAGGAGGATCACCCGATACGCAGTATTTT,CASSQGGSPDTQYF
TRBJ2-5,TRBV10-2,-,TRBD2,TGCGCCATCAAACTAGCGGGGGAAGAGACCCAGTACTTC,CAIKLAGEETQYF
TRBJ2-2,TRBV5-1,-,-,TGCGCCAGCAGCCGTACGTACACAACACGAAACACCGGGGAGCTGTTTTTT,CASSRTYTTRNTGELFF
TRBJ1-1,TRBV18,-,TRBD1,TGTGCCAGCTCACCACGGACAGGGACTGAAGCTTTCTTT,CASSPRTGTEAFF
TRBJ1-5,TRBV10-3,-,TRBD1,TGTGCCATCAGTGAGGCGTACCCGGGACAGGGTCAGCCCCAGCATTTT,CAISEAYPGQGQPQHF
TRBJ1-2,TRBV7-3,once,TRBD1,TGTGCCTCAGGGGGGGACCACTATGGCTACACCTTC,CASGGDHYGYTF
TRBJ2-7,TRBV10-2,-,TRBD2,TGCGCCAGCAGCCAGTCTGGCGGGGGGACCCCCTACGAGCAGTACTTC,CASSQSGGGTPYEQYF
TRBJ1-3,TRBV27,-,-,TGTGCCAGCAGACCTGGGGGGGAACGGCCTGGAAACACCATATATTTT,CASRPGGERPGNTIYF
TRBJ2-7,TRBV4-2,-,-,TGTGCCAGCAGCCAAGAAGAGGAGATCTACGAGCAGTACTTC,CASSQEEEIYEQYF
TRBJ1-1,TRBV5-5,-,-,TGTGCCAGCAGCCCTAGGGGGGAGATCGTTTTAGGCACTGAAGCTTTCTTT,CASSPRGEIVLGTEAFF
TRBJ1-1,TRBV11-3,-,-,TGTGCCAGCAGCTTGACAGTTAACACTGAAGCTTTCTTT,CASSLTVNTEAFF
TRBJ2-5,TRBV7-9,-,TRBD2,TGTGCCAGCACCCTTGGGGGGGTCGGGCAAGAGACCCAGTACTTC,CASTLGGVGQETQYF
TRBJ2-7,TRBV14,-,-,TGTGCCAGCAGCCAAGCATACGAGCAGTACTTC,CASSQAYEQYF
TRBJ1-5,TRBV19,-,-,TGTGCCAGTAGTCGGAGCGGCAGCAATCAGCCCCAGCATTTT,CASSRSGSNQPQHF
TRBJ1-1,TRBV6-1,-,-,TGTGCCAGCAGCATAACGTCCCCCACTGAAGCTTTCTTT,CASSITSPTEAFF
TRBJ2-7,TRBV13,-,TRBD2,TGTGCCAGCAGCCACGGGACTAGCGGGGGTGAGCAGTACTTC,CASSHGTSGGEQYF